One sample yielded the 23 T cell receptor beta chains listed below, sequenced in a study of OX40 agonist ivuxolimab in advanced cancers. TCRdb's copy holds only in-frame clones and misses some; the assay was immunoSEQ multiplex PCR. The sample has fewer than 100,000 clones; roughly 90% are singletons. The sample in question was CD4+ or CD8+ T cells sorted from blood, obtained in a trial of the OX40 agonist ivuxolimab. The receptors shown here come from an adult with an advanced solid tumor such as melanoma, head and neck, liver or kidney cancer.

This clone appeared a single time. The junction and the germline gene differ at one end; a read error may be behind it. Other DNA variants within this sample encode the same CDR3. The chain joins TRBV5-6 to TRBJ1-5; no clear D gene. This CDR3 region has 17 residues. Germline assignment: CDR1 SGHDT and CDR2 YYEEEE. Here the CDR3 reads CASSSVVWPPGNQPQHF. In DNA form, the CDR3 reads TGTGCCAGCAGCTCGGTGGTTTGGCCACCCGGCAACCAGCCCCAGCATTTT.

The CDR3 DNA follows: TGCGCCAGCAGCTTCGGGGGTAAAAGCTCCTACAATGAGCAGTTCTTC. This encodes CASSFGGKSSYNEQFF. The chain carries TRBV5-1 and TRBJ2-1; weak D call: TRBD2 (6 bases). Germline V CDR1 and CDR2: SGHRS, YFSETQ. The V end lost 2 bases, the J end lost 0 bases, and 12 bases lay between the germline ends. This CDR3 spans 16 amino acids. The variable domain in full, completed from reference TRBV5-1 and TRBJ2-1, reads KAGVTQTPRYLIKTRGQQVTLSCSPISGHRSVSWYQQTPGQGLQFLFEYFSETQRNKGNFPGRFSGRQFSNSRSEMNVSTLELGDSALYLCASSFGGKSSYNEQFFGPGTRLTVL.

The J gene is TRBJ1-1, the V gene TRBV1. TRBV1 is described as a pseudogene. The CDR3 length is 17 residues. The CDR3 loop reads CTSSFRSYKTKNTEAFF. In DNA, the CDR3 is TGCACCAGCAGCTTCCGGTCGTACAAGACGAAGAACACTGAAGCTTTCTTT.

The rearrangement joins TRBV7-9 to TRBJ2-7, with 8 bases lining up with TRBD1. The ends lost 0 bases at V and 2 bases at J; junction bases unmatched: 9. CDR1 is SEHNR and CDR2 is FQNEAQ in the germline V gene (reference sequence). This CDR3 region has 17 residues. The CDR3 DNA sequence: TGTGCCAGCAGCTTAGCGCGCAGGGGGCGGAGGACCTACGAGCAGTACTTC. Protein: CASSLARRGRRTYEQYF.

J is TRBJ2-2 and V is TRBV20-1; no clear D gene. V shed 0 bases and J shed 8 bases, with 4 bases lying between them. Germline values: CDR1 DFQATT, CDR2 SNEGSKA (reference sequence). This CDR3 contains 11 residues. The CDR3, as DNA: TGCAGTGCTAGAGATGGGGGGGAGCTGTTTTTT. Translated, it gives CSARDGGELFF.

The chain's CDR3 is CASSLWQGGDGYTF. The CDR3 DNA sequence: TGCGCCAGCAGCTTGTGGCAGGGAGGCGATGGCTACACCTTC. This chain connects TRBV5-1 to TRBJ1-2; weak D call: TRBD1 (5 bases). CDR3 length: 14 amino acids. In germline, CDR1 is SGHRS, CDR2 YFSETQ. V shed 1 base and J shed 6 bases, with 13 bases lying between them.

The J gene is TRBJ2-7, the V gene TRBV5-5, with D possibly matching TRBD1 (6 bases). The CDR3 is 13 residues long. Germline loops: CDR1 SGHKS, CDR2 YYEKEE (reference sequence). The ends were cut back, 4 bases at V and 2 bases at J, with 10 bases in the middle. The CDR3 sequence: CASSRDNTYEQYF. CDR3 DNA sequence: TGTGCCAGCAGCCGGGACAATACCTACGAGCAGTACTTC.

V is TRBV6-5 and J is TRBJ1-2; D gene ambiguous. The CDR3 is 12 residues long. Germline CDR1 is MNHEY and CDR2 is SVGAGI. Trimming took 0 bases from V and 7 from J, leaving 6 bases between them. This CDR3 reads CASSYSRSGYTF. The DNA for the CDR3 is TGTGCCAGCAGTTACTCGCGCAGTGGCTACACCTTC.

Note on this clone: Other nucleotide sequences from this sample produce the same CDR3. This chain uses TRBV5-5 with TRBJ1-1; no reliable D call. V was trimmed by 0 bases and J by 0 bases, leaving 6 bases between them. Germline V gene sequence: CDR1 SGHKS, CDR2 YYEKEE (reference sequence). This CDR3 comprises 14 residues. CDR3 protein: CASSLVRLNTEAFF. CDR3 sequence (DNA): TGTGCCAGCAGCTTGGTTCGGTTGAACACTGAAGCTTTCTTT.

The chain employs TRBV2 and TRBJ2-1; TRBD1 matches at 9 bases. The CDR3 length is 14 residues. CDR1 is SNHLY, CDR2 FYNNEI, per germline. V gave up 5 bases and J gave up 6 bases; unmatched junction bases: 5. The CDR3 region has the DNA TGTGCCAGCAGTCAACAGGGGGCCACCAATGAGCAGTTCTTC. Protein product: CASSQQGATNEQFF.

The chain joins TRBV6-1 to TRBJ1-4; 12 bases line up with TRBD1. J lost 10 bases, V lost 2 bases, and 5 bases had no gene match. Germline CDR1 and CDR2: MNHNS and SASEGT. The CDR3 is made up of 15 amino acids. CDR3 region: CASSEMGTGGVKLFF. For the CDR3, the DNA is TGTGCCAGCAGTGAAATGGGGACAGGGGGCGTAAAACTGTTTTTT.

The V and J genes are TRBV5-1 and TRBJ2-2; no firm D call. CDR1 is SGHRS and CDR2 is YFSETQ in the germline V gene. V was cut by 3 bases and J by 5 bases, with 8 bases left in between. The CDR3 runs 13 residues. CDR3 loop: CASSSWGTGELFF. CDR3 nucleotides: TGCGCCAGCAGCTCGTGGGGTACCGGGGAGCTGTTTTTT.

J is TRBJ1-1 and V is TRBV19; possible D gene TRBD1, 5 bases. Germline assignment: CDR1 LNHDA and CDR2 SQIVND (reference sequence). Trimming removed 3 bases from V and 4 bases from J, with 9 bases in between. The CDR3 extends over 13 amino acids. For the CDR3, the DNA is TGTGCCAGTAGTATCGGCGGGGCCACTGAAGCTTTCTTT. Its translation is CASSIGGATEAFF.

The rearrangement uses TRBV7-2 and TRBJ1-5, with D perhaps TRBD1 (5 bases). The V and J ends lost 8 bases and 5 bases respectively, with 10 bases between them. The CDR3 runs to 12 residues. Germline V gene data show CDR1 as SGHTA and CDR2 as FQGNSA. The CDR3 bases are TGTGCCAGCGGGGCGTTCGATCAGCCCCAGCATTTT. Protein sequence: CASGAFDQPQHF.

The chain is built from TRBV4-2 and TRBJ1-3, with 9 bases aligning to TRBD1. Trimming took 4 bases from V and 6 from J; bases not matched to a gene: 4. Germline loops: CDR1 LGHNA, CDR2 YNFKEQ. The CDR3 is 14 amino acids. The CDR3, as DNA: TGTGCCAGCAGCCGGACAGGGGATACAAACACCATATATTTT. Translating it yields CASSRTGDTNTIYF.

The chain links TRBV6-5 to TRBJ1-1, with a tentative D call TRBD1 (5 bases). V was clipped by 7 bases and J by 4 bases, with 13 bases between them. The CDR3 is 13 amino acids. Germline CDR1 MNHEY, CDR2 SVGAGI. The CDR3 region is CASTPWGSTEAFF. In DNA form, the CDR3 reads TGTGCCAGCACTCCCTGGGGGAGCACTGAAGCTTTCTTT.

The gene calls are TRBV28 and TRBJ2-5, with 8 bases that match TRBD2. From germline, CDR1 is MDHEN and CDR2 SYDVKM. CDR3 size: 13 residues. V shed 11 bases and J 2 bases; nucleotides not matched to a gene: 7. CDR3 sequence reads: CAVGGGLQETQYF. CDR3 DNA: TGTGCCGTCGGGGGGGGGCTTCAAGAGACCCAGTACTTC.

The chain employs TRBV4-1 and TRBJ2-2, with D possibly being TRBD1 (6 bases). The CDR3 has 15 residues. V was clipped by 1 base and J by 4 bases, with 10 bases between them. CDR1 and CDR2 (germline): MGHRA, YSYEKL. The CDR3 DNA sequence: TGCGCCAGCAGCCAAGGTTGGACAGCCACCGGGGAGCTGTTTTTT. Protein sequence: CASSQGWTATGELFF.

The chain joins TRBV28 to TRBJ2-2, with TRBD2 matching 13 bases. Looked up from germline, CDR1 is MDHEN and CDR2 is SYDVKM. This CDR3 region has 14 residues. After removal of 11 bases from V and 5 bases from J, the junction contained 5 bases not matched to a gene. CDR3 nucleotides: TGTGCCGTCGGACTAGCGGGAGATACCGGGGAGCTGTTTTTT. Translation gives CAVGLAGDTGELFF.

The gene calls are TRBV7-9 and TRBJ1-1, with no clear D. CDR1 SEHNR and CDR2 FQNEAQ come from the germline V gene (reference sequence). V lost 5 bases to trimming and J lost 0 bases, with 4 bases between them. This CDR3 has 12 amino acids. The CDR3 loop reads CASSLVNTEAFF. As DNA, the CDR3 is TGTGCCAGCAGCCTCGTGAACACTGAAGCTTTCTTT.

Only one count was recorded for this clone. The genes are TRBV11-3 and TRBJ2-5; 9 bases line up with TRBD1. V dropped 0 bases and J dropped 5; count of bases not matched to a gene: 7. There are 16 residues in the CDR3. Per the germline V gene, CDR1 is SGHNT and CDR2 is YENEEA. DNA of the CDR3: TGTGCCAGCAGCTTAGAATCGGGACAGGGTAGGGAGACCCAGTACTTC. The encoded protein is CASSLESGQGRETQYF.

The chain employs TRBV21-1 and TRBJ2-1; the D call of TRBD2 is as the table states it, not checked on the DNA. TRBV21-1 corresponds to a pseudogene. This CDR3 has 17 residues. CDR3 loop: CASSLRWGGRAHNEQFF. The CDR3 DNA reads as TGTGCCAGCAGCCTCCGTTGGGGCGGGAGGGCCCACAATGAGCAGTTCTTC.

The V call is TRBV29-1, the J call TRBJ2-5, with D unresolved. This CDR3 comprises 13 residues. Germline CDR1 SQVTM, CDR2 ANQGSEA. The germline V and J ends were trimmed by 3 bases and 5 bases, with 13 bases remaining between them. CDR3 sequence (DNA): TGCAGCGTTGACCCCGAAACTTTGGAGACCCAGTACTTC. Protein product: CSVDPETLETQYF.